This T cell receptor (beta chain) was sequenced for a study of cytomegalovirus exposure and HLA in healthy donors. Study results and limitations: The tendency of first-cohort TCR clusters to co-occur in the approximately 120 validation repertoires was identified by a subsequent analysis. Using the classifier, cytomegalovirus status was reportedly diagnosed with high specificity and sensitivity.

Some clones are missing from TCRdb's copy, which holds only in-frame ones; the method was immunoSEQ multiplex PCR. Of approximately 100,000 clones listed, roughly 90% are singletons. On this clone itself: Its specificity is unknown.

This clonotype was obtained from a woman younger than 35 in good health and CMV-seronegative. The sample taken for sequencing was PBMCs.

CDR3 DNA: TGTGCCAGCAGTTCCGAGACAGGGCTTTTAGACTATGGCTACACCTTC. Translated, it gives CASSSETGLLDYGYTF. The rearrangement links TRBV27 to TRBJ1-2; 7 nucleotides agree with TRBD1. V lost 4 bases to trimming and J lost 3 bases; unmatched junction nucleotides: 11. The CDR3 runs to 16 residues. CDR1 and CDR2 from the germline V gene are MNHEY and SMNVEV (reference sequence).